A selection of T cell receptor beta chains follows, all from one sample in a study of blood T cell repertoires in COVID-19. Clones were read by immunoSEQ multiplex PCR, and TCRdb kept only the in-frame ones, dropping some. Here the sample spans around 100,000 clones, roughly 84% being singletons. The source material was peripheral blood. These receptor sequences come from a man under 40 in a cohort sampled during active COVID-19. Both conserved end residues are part of each CDR3. The D gene is left open where the match is weak. Some rows have no size entry. The others give once, few or many, or a class for an expanded clone.

j_call d_call v_call clone_size cdr3_nt cdr3_aa
TRBJ2-3 - TRBV28 - TGTGCCAGCACGTCAACTAGTTCGGCAGATACGCAGTATTTT CASTSTSSADTQYF
TRBJ2-4 - TRBV15 - TGTGCCACCAGCACAAGGGGAGGAGGCAAAAACATTCAGTACTTC CATSTRGGGKNIQYF
TRBJ1-3 - TRBV5-6 - TGTGCCAGCAGCCTCCAGGGAAAGGGAAACACCATATATTTT CASSLQGKGNTIYF
TRBJ2-3 - TRBV19 - TGTGCCAGTGATACAGGGCCGGGAGATACGCAGTATTTT CASDTGPGDTQYF
TRBJ1-2 - TRBV11-2 - TGTGCCAGCATTGGGGAGGGCTTTGGTTACACCTTC CASIGEGFGYTF
TRBJ1-1 - TRBV5-1 - TGCGCCAGCAGCTTGGCCCTACGGGGACGAAGGGGGACTGAAGCTTTCTTT CASSLALRGRRGTEAFF
TRBJ1-4 - TRBV28 - TGTGCCAGCAGTCCCCCGGGATCTTCAGCTGAAAAACTGTTTTTT CASSPPGSSAEKLFF
TRBJ2-2 - TRBV24-1 - TGTGCCACCAGTGATACAGGGAGTTGGAACACCGGGGAGCTGTTTTTT CATSDTGSWNTGELFF
TRBJ1-2 - TRBV28 - TGTGCCAGCAAGCCAGGAGGCTATGGCTACACCTTC CASKPGGYGYTF
TRBJ2-7 TRBD1 TRBV30 - TGTGCCTGGAGTAAGGGACAGGCCGACTACGAGCAGTACTTC CAWSKGQADYEQYF
TRBJ1-1 TRBD1 TRBV18 - TGTGCCAGCTCATTAGGAGGGGGCGGGAACACTGAAGCTTTCTTT CASSLGGGGNTEAFF
TRBJ2-1 TRBD2 TRBV6-1 - TGTGCCAGCAGTGAAGTGGCTAGCGGCTACAATGAGCAGTTCTTC CASSEVASGYNEQFF
TRBJ1-5 - TRBV6-2/TRBV6-3 - TGTGCCAGCAGTTACGGGGTGGTGGGGGCCGGCAATCAGCCCCAGCATTTT CASSYGVVGAGNQPQHF
TRBJ1-6 TRBD1 TRBV6-1 - TGTGCCAGCAGTGAAGCGGGACAGTATAATTCACCCCTCCACTTT CASSEAGQYNSPLHF
TRBJ2-7 - TRBV29-1 - TGCAGCGTTGAATCCCAGGGCCCCTACGAGCAGTACTTC CSVESQGPYEQYF
TRBJ2-3 - TRBV5-4 - TGTGCCAGCAGCTTGATGGGCACCCAAATTACGCAGTATTTT CASSLMGTQITQYF
TRBJ1-2 - TRBV7-2 - TGTGCCAGCAGCTCAGACAGACAGGTTTACTATGGCTACACCTTC CASSSDRQVYYGYTF
TRBJ2-1 - TRBV12-5 - TGTGCTAGTGGTTTGTCCCCTCCGTGGGCTGAGTCCTACAATGAGCAGTTCTTC CASGLSPPWAESYNEQFF
TRBJ2-1 - TRBV4-3 - TGCGCCAGCAGCCAAGGGGCGCTAGCGATCGCCTACAATGAGCAGTTCTTC CASSQGALAIAYNEQFF
TRBJ2-1 TRBD1 TRBV6-5 - TGTGCCAGCAGCCCAGGGGGTAATGAGCAGTTCTTC CASSPGGNEQFF
TRBJ1-5 - TRBV29-1 - TGCAGCGTTGGTTCAGGGGTCGGCAATCAGCCCCAGCATTTT CSVGSGVGNQPQHF
TRBJ2-7 TRBD2 TRBV7-2 - TGTGCCAGCAGCTTCCGGGGGGGCTCCCACGAGCAGTACTTC CASSFRGGSHEQYF
TRBJ1-2 - TRBV29-1 - TGCAGCGGGGGTATGGCAGGGGACAACTATGGCTACACCTTC CSGGMAGDNYGYTF
TRBJ2-1 TRBD2 TRBV4-1 once TGCGCCAGCAGCCAATCTTCTAGCGGGGCTTACAATGAGCAGTTCTTC CASSQSSSGAYNEQFF
TRBJ2-2 TRBD2 TRBV5-4 - TGTGCCAGCAGCGCAACGGGGGGGATAAACACCGGGGAGCTGTTTTTT CASSATGGINTGELFF
TRBJ2-7 - TRBV11-2 - TGTGCCAGCAGCTTATTCGGAGGAGGCTCCTACGAGCAGTACTTC CASSLFGGGSYEQYF
TRBJ1-1 - TRBV6-5 - TGTGCCAGCAGCCGAGCGGGCGACACTGAAGCTTTCTTT CASSRAGDTEAFF
TRBJ1-1 TRBD1 TRBV6-5 - TGTGCCAGCAGCGCCGGGACAGTGAACACTGAAGCTTTCTTT CASSAGTVNTEAFF
TRBJ2-7 - TRBV2 - TGTGCCAGCAGGGACGCTTCGGGAGCCTCCTACGAGCAGTACTTC CASRDASGASYEQYF
TRBJ2-7 - TRBV2 - TGTGCCAGCAGTGTCCCGGTTCCCTACGAGCAGTACTTC CASSVPVPYEQYF
TRBJ2-1 - TRBV20-1 - TGCAGTGTGAGCTCCTACAATGAGCAGTTCTTC CSVSSYNEQFF
TRBJ1-1 - TRBV19 - TGTGCCAGTAGTGACGTGGGGAGCACTGAAGCTTTCTTT CASSDVGSTEAFF
TRBJ2-5 TRBD1 TRBV30 - TGTGCCTGGATGGAACAGGGGAGAGCCCAGTACTTC CAWMEQGRAQYF
TRBJ1-2 TRBD1 TRBV2 - TGTGCCAGCAGTGCAAAAGGACAGGGGGGCTATGGCTACACCTTC CASSAKGQGGYGYTF
TRBJ1-5 - TRBV19 - TGTGCCAGTAGTATAGCGGCGGTCACGAGCAATCAGCCCCAGCATTTT CASSIAAVTSNQPQHF
TRBJ1-2 TRBD1 TRBV28 - TGTGCCAGCAGCTCGGGACAGGGGGCCTACTATGGCTACACCTTC CASSSGQGAYYGYTF
TRBJ1-5 - TRBV2 - TGTGCCAGTAATGTGGAGTATAGCAATCAGCCCCAGCATTTT CASNVEYSNQPQHF
TRBJ2-2 - TRBV18 once TGTGCCAGCTCACCACCGACTATCCCCACCGGGGAGCTGTTTTTT CASSPPTIPTGELFF
TRBJ1-5 TRBD1 TRBV5-1 - TGCGCCAGCAGCCCTATTGCCGGGACAGGGAGCAATCAGCCCCAGCATTTT CASSPIAGTGSNQPQHF
TRBJ2-1 TRBD2 TRBV28 - TGTGCCAGCAATACCTATCCTAGCGGGGGATGGAATGAGCAGTTCTTC CASNTYPSGGWNEQFF
TRBJ1-4 - TRBV5-6 many TGTGCCAGCAGCTTGAGGCGGGATTTAGAAAAACTGTTTTTT CASSLRRDLEKLFF
TRBJ2-3 - TRBV7-6 - TGTGCCAGCAGCTTATTCGGGACAAAACATAGCACAGATACGCAGTATTTT CASSLFGTKHSTDTQYF
TRBJ2-2 TRBD2 TRBV4-3 - TGCGCCAGCAGCCAAGGGACTAGCGGGGGGGCCGATGCCACCGGGGAGCTGTTTTTT CASSQGTSGGADATGELFF
TRBJ1-6 TRBD1 TRBV5-6 - TGTGCCAGCAGCTTGGGACAGGGAAATTCACCCCTCCACTTT CASSLGQGNSPLHF
TRBJ1-1 TRBD1 TRBV29-1 - TGCAGCGTCCAGGGGGCAAGCGTTAACACTGAAGCTTTCTTT CSVQGASVNTEAFF